The entry that follows covers one T cell receptor (beta chain) sequence. V was clipped by 1 base and J by 4 bases; unmatched bases: 9. The CDR3 is 16 residues long. Looked up from germline, CDR1 is MGHRA and CDR2 is YSYEKL. This record comes from a study of cytomegalovirus exposure and HLA in healthy donors. With 60 Vbeta and 13 Jbeta primers, the PCR was carried out. Libraries were prepared by immunoSEQ multiplex PCR; TCRdb keeps only in-frame clonotypes and omits some of them. This table has approximately 150,000 clones, around four fifths appearing once. This TCR came from a woman in her fifties or sixties in good health and CMV-seronegative. The chain couples TRBV4-1 to TRBJ2-7; TRBD2 matches 8 bases. Sequencing was performed on PBMCs. The CDR3 DNA reads as TGCGCCAGCAGCCAAGGCCCAGGCGGGGGGATTTACGAGCAGTACTTC. Protein product: CASSQGPGGGIYEQYF.